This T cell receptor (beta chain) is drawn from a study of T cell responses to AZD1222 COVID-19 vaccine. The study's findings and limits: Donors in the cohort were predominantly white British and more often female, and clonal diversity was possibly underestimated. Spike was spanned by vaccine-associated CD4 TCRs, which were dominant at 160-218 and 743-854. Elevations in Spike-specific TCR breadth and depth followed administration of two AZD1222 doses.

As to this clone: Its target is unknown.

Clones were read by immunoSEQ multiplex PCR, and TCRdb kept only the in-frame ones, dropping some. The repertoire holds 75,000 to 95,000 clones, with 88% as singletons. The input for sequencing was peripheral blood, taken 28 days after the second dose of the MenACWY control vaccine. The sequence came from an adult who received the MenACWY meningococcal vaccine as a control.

CDR3 sequence reads: CASTTGQAQSLTQYF. In DNA form, the CDR3 reads TGTGCCAGCACCACAGGACAGGCCCAGTCTCTTACGCAGTATTTT. The chain carries TRBV7-2 and TRBJ2-3; 7 bases are a match to TRBD1. V lost 7 bases and J lost 8; bases outside the gene matches: 15. This CDR3 region has 15 residues. CDR1 is SGHTA and CDR2 is FQGNSA in the germline V gene. The variable domain in full, with the rest retrieved from reference TRBV7-2 and TRBJ2-3, is GAGVSQSPSNKVTEKGKDVELRCDPISGHTALYWYRQSLGQGLEFLIYFQGNSAPDKSGLPSDRFSAERTGGSVSTLTIQRTQQEDSAVYLCASTTGQAQSLTQYFGPGTRLTVL.